One sample yielded the 27 T cell receptor beta chains listed below, sequenced in a study of T cells in Graves' hyperthyroidism and ophthalmopathy. Template material for amplifying TCR beta CDR3 regions consisted of RNA transcripts. The TCR CDR3 first-round RT-PCR relied on the HTBI primer set. In TCRdb, the multiplex PCR reads were re-called with MiXCR into one record per CDR3 protein. The sample records around 340,000 distinct CDR3 sequences, roughly 13% being singletons. Sequencing was carried out using blood. These receptors were obtained from a woman in her twenties or thirties with Graves' hyperthyroidism.

This clonotype was found a few times. This sequence joins TRBV5-1 and TRBJ2-5; D unresolved. V was shortened by 2 bases and J by 3 bases, with 14 bases between the two germline ends. Germline CDR1 and CDR2: SGHRS and YFSETQ. The CDR3 is made up of 15 amino acids. The CDR3 DNA reads as TGCGCCAGCAGCTTTACGGTCGGTTCGAAAGAGACCCAGTACTTC. Its translation: CASSFTVGSKETQYF. Full variable domain (missing parts from reference TRBV5-1 and TRBJ2-5): KAGVTQTPRYLIKTRGQQVTLSCSPISGHRSVSWYQQTPGQGLQFLFEYFSETQRNKGNFPGRFSGRQFSNSRSEMNVSTLELGDSALYLCASSFTVGSKETQYFGPGTRLLVL.

In this sample, this clonotype turned up once. This rearrangement joins TRBV9 to TRBJ2-3; D possibly corresponds to TRBD2 (6 bases). The CDR3 runs 15 residues. Germline assignment: CDR1 SGDLS and CDR2 YYNGEE. With 4 bases removed from V and 1 base from J, the gap between germline ends came to 13 bases. The CDR3 DNA reads as TGTGCCAGCAGCCCCTCACCGGGAGGCACAGATACGCAGTATTTT. Protein sequence: CASSPSPGGTDTQYF.

The table lists this clonotype with many counts. V is TRBV12-3 or TRBV12-4 and J is TRBJ1-2; no reliable D call. The CDR3 is 11 residues long. The V end was cut by 4 bases, the J end by 1 base, with 1 base between. DNA of the CDR3: TGTGCCAGCAGTTATAACTATGGCTACACCTTC. It is translated as CASSYNYGYTF.

This clonotype was detected a few times. V is TRBV7-2 and J is TRBJ2-7, with D unresolved. The germline CDR1 and CDR2 sequences are SGHTA and FQGNSA. The CDR3 runs to 13 residues. Trimming took off 5 bases at V and 3 bases at J, with 11 bases between the two ends. The DNA of the CDR3 is TGTGCCAGCAGCCCCATGCAGCGCTACGAGCAGTACTTC. Amino acids: CASSPMQRYEQYF.

In its sample, this clonotype was seen many times. The chain couples TRBV2 to TRBJ2-5; TRBD2 aligns across 11 bases. Germline lookup yields CDR1 SNHLY and CDR2 FYNNEI. The CDR3 spans 14 residues. The V segment lost 8 bases and the J segment 5 bases; nucleotides outside the gene matches: 7. CDR3 region: CASETSGSSETQYF. For the CDR3, the DNA is TGTGCCAGCGAAACTAGCGGGAGCTCGGAGACCCAGTACTTC.

Remarks on this clonotype: The junction departs from germline at one end; a sequencing error may be responsible. The rearrangement joins TRBV30 to TRBJ1-6, with D perhaps matching TRBD1 (5 bases). Per germline, CDR1 GTSNPN and CDR2 SVGIG (reference sequence). The CDR3 extends over 13 amino acids. This CDR3 reads CGWSVGAGSPLHF. The CDR3 DNA reads as TGTGGCTGGAGTGTAGGGGCAGGTTCACCCCTCCACTTT.

This clonotype was observed a few times. J is TRBJ1-5 and V is TRBV28; maybe TRBD1 (5 bases). The CDR3 totals 16 residues. The germline V gene encodes CDR1 MDHEN and CDR2 SYDVKM. V was clipped by 3 bases and J by 0 bases, with 12 bases between them. Here the CDR3 DNA reads TGTGCCAGCAGTTTGGGTCAGGGCTCTAGCAATCAGCCCCAGCATTTT. This sequence encodes CASSLGQGSSNQPQHF. Complete variable domain (other parts from reference TRBV28 and TRBJ1-5): DVKVTQSSRYLVKRTGEKVFLECVQDMDHENMFWYRQDPGLGLRLIYFSYDVKMKEKGDIPEGYSVSREKKERFSLILESASTNQTSMYLCASSLGQGSSNQPQHFGDGTRLSIL.

This clonotype was observed many times. This rearrangement joins TRBV29-1 to TRBJ2-3; D may match TRBD1 or TRBD2 (5 bases each). Germline assignment: CDR1 SQVTM and CDR2 ANQGSEA. The CDR3 spans 11 residues. The V and J ends lost 4 bases and 12 bases respectively, with 14 bases between them. CDR3 coding DNA: TGCAGCGTTGTCCGGGACCTAGAACAGTATTTT. This encodes CSVVRDLEQYF.

The chain has TRBV30 and TRBJ2-2; D may be TRBD1 (6 bases). The CDR3 spans 11 residues. V was pared by 7 bases and J by 9 bases, with 12 bases between. Germline lookup yields CDR1 GTSNPN and CDR2 SVGIG (reference sequence). CDR3 coding DNA: TGTGCCTTAGCAGGGGTAAGGGAGCTGTTTTTT. Protein: CALAGVRELFF.

The CDR3: CASSWTGGWGYTF. The CDR3 region has the DNA TGTGCCAGCAGCTGGACAGGGGGCTGGGGCTACACCTTC. The chain employs TRBV5-4 and TRBJ1-2; 11 bases fit TRBD1. V trimming: 3 bases; J trimming: 8 bases; junction bases outside the gene matches: 3. The CDR3 length is 13 residues. Germline V gives CDR1 SGHNT, CDR2 YYREEE (reference sequence).

In this sample, this clonotype turned up a few times. This chain joins TRBV6-2 or TRBV6-3 and TRBJ2-3; TRBD2 might be the D (6 bases). The CDR3 has 14 amino acids. Trimming took 5 bases from V and 2 from J, leaving 11 bases between them. Germline V gives CDR1 MNHEY, CDR2 SVGEGT. The CDR3 sequence is CASSLWEDTDTQYF. CDR3 in DNA: TGTGCCAGCAGTCTGTGGGAGGACACAGATACGCAGTATTTT.

The chain recombines TRBV9 with TRBJ2-3; D not certain. Per germline, CDR1 SGDLS and CDR2 YYNGEE. This CDR3 is built from 15 residues. Trimming took 2 bases from V and 6 from J, leaving 16 bases between them. For the CDR3, the DNA is TGTGCCAGCAGCGTGGTCCCCATCCATCCGGATACGCAGTATTTT. This gives the protein CASSVVPIHPDTQYF.

CDR3 DNA: TGTGCCAGTAGTATTTTTGGGGCCCGGACTAGCGGGCTAAATGAGCAGTTCTTC. As protein: CASSIFGARTSGLNEQFF. This chain joins TRBV19 and TRBJ2-1; the match to TRBD2 covers 11 bases. Germline values: CDR1 LNHDA, CDR2 SQIVND (reference sequence). With V trimmed by 3 bases and J by 7 bases, 14 bases remained unmatched. The CDR3 consists of 18 residues.

The sample holds many counts of this clonotype. The CDR3 sequence is CASRAAFGSGSYEQFF. CDR3 nucleotides: TGTGCCAGCAGGGCCGCGTTCGGTAGCGGGAGCTATGAGCAGTTCTTC. The chain is built from TRBV27 and TRBJ2-1; the match to TRBD2 covers 9 bases. The trim removed 6 bases at V and 8 bases at J, leaving 14 bases unmatched. This CDR3 is 16 amino acids long. Per the germline V gene, CDR1 is MNHEY and CDR2 is SMNVEV (reference sequence).

In its sample, this clonotype was seen a few times. This chain uses TRBV19 with TRBJ1-2; no clear D gene. V dropped 0 bases and J dropped 8 bases, with 13 bases sitting between them. Germline V gene sequence: CDR1 LNHDA, CDR2 SQIVND (reference sequence). The CDR3 consists of 14 residues. CDR3 protein: CASSIDLVGVGYTF. CDR3 coding DNA: TGTGCCAGTAGTATAGATCTGGTCGGCGTAGGCTACACCTTC. The full variable domain, its missing parts supplied by reference TRBV19 and TRBJ1-2, is DGGITQSPKYLFRKEGQNVTLSCEQNLNHDAMYWYRQDPGQGLRLIYYSQIVNDFQKGDIAEGYSVSREKKESFPLTVTSAQKNPTAFYLCASSIDLVGVGYTFGSGTRLTVV.

Ten or more counts support this clonotype. The rearrangement uses TRBV10-3 and TRBJ1-6; 11 nucleotides match TRBD1. The V gene end was trimmed by 2 bases and the J gene end by 9 bases; junction bases not matched to a gene: 0. CDR1 and CDR2 from the germline V gene are ENHRY and SYGVKD. The CDR3 runs to 14 residues. CDR3 DNA sequence: TGTGCCATCAGTGAGGGACAGGGGGCTTCACCCCTCCACTTT. Residues: CAISEGQGASPLHF.

This clonotype was seen repeatedly, ten times or more. The genes are TRBV12-3 or TRBV12-4 and TRBJ2-4, with 10 bases matching TRBD2. The junction had 11 bases not matched to a gene; V was cut back by 4 bases and J by 8 bases. The CDR3 extends over 16 amino acids. The CDR3 sequence: CASSSQAGGPRDIQYF. For the CDR3, the DNA is TGTGCCAGCAGTTCCCAAGCGGGAGGGCCGAGGGACATTCAGTACTTC.

In this sample, this clonotype turned up many times. The gene calls are TRBV10-1 and TRBJ1-1, with D hard to call. Germline V CDR1 and CDR2: WNHNN, SYGVQD (reference sequence). With 3 bases removed from V and 3 bases from J, the gap between germline ends came to 8 bases. This CDR3 comprises 13 residues. The CDR3 coding sequence is TGCGCCAGCAGTGATTCCGGGGACACTGAAGCTTTCTTT. Translating gives CASSDSGDTEAFF.

This clonotype has a handful of counts. V and J are TRBV28 and TRBJ2-5; 7 nucleotides agree with TRBD1. The CDR3 is 14 amino acids. V shed 3 bases and J 7 bases; nucleotides not matched to a gene: 8. Germline CDR1 reads MDHEN; CDR2 reads SYDVKM. CDR3 sequence reads: CASSFVTGTATQYF. CDR3 nucleotide sequence: TGTGCCAGCAGTTTTGTGACAGGGACGGCGACCCAGTACTTC.

This clonotype was counted a few times. This chain links TRBV29-1 with TRBJ2-1, with D perhaps TRBD1 (5 bases). Germline V CDR1 and CDR2: SQVTM, ANQGSEA. The CDR3 consists of 13 residues. V lost 7 bases, J lost 0 bases, and 10 bases lay in between. The CDR3 is CSAQGRSYNEQFF. The CDR3 bases are TGCAGCGCTCAGGGTCGCTCCTACAATGAGCAGTTCTTC.

This chain links TRBV5-1 with TRBJ2-5; D remains ambiguous. Trimming took 0 bases from V and 3 from J, leaving 9 bases between them. CDR3 size: 14 residues. Germline V gene lookup returns CDR1 SGHRS and CDR2 YFSETQ. The CDR3 sequence is CASSLVTIEETQYF. The CDR3 nucleotides are TGCGCCAGCAGCTTGGTTACTATAGAAGAGACCCAGTACTTC.

This clonotype was recorded at least ten times. V gene TRBV20-1 combines with J gene TRBJ2-3, with 8 nucleotides matching TRBD2. This CDR3 has 16 amino acids. The V gene's germline CDR1 is DFQATT and CDR2 SNEGSKA (reference sequence). The V gene end was trimmed by 5 bases and the J gene end by 4 bases; junction bases not matched to a gene: 14. Here the CDR3 reads CSAPPGGGGGADTQYF. CDR3 nucleotides: TGCAGTGCTCCCCCGGGGGGGGGAGGGGGGGCAGATACGCAGTATTTT.

This clonotype came up many times. The J gene is TRBJ2-1, the V gene TRBV24-1, with no clear D. V was trimmed by 3 bases and J by 10 bases, leaving 12 bases between them. Germline CDR1 KGHDR, CDR2 SFDVKD. CDR3 length: 13 amino acids. CDR3 sequence reads: CATSDPGRREQFF. The DNA of the CDR3 is TGTGCCACCAGTGATCCCGGGCGGCGCGAGCAGTTCTTC.

This clonotype has at least ten counts. The rearrangement uses TRBV2 and TRBJ2-4, with 8 bases aligning to TRBD1. The germline V gene encodes CDR1 SNHLY and CDR2 FYNNEI. V shed 0 bases, J shed 6 bases, and the junction held 7 bases outside the gene matches. This CDR3 contains 16 residues. The CDR3 region is CASSEAETGVLNIQYF. The CDR3 region has the DNA TGTGCCAGCAGTGAAGCCGAGACAGGGGTATTAAACATTCAGTACTTC.

This clonotype was counted at least ten times. The rearrangement uses TRBV12-3 or TRBV12-4 and TRBJ2-1, with a possible D match to TRBD2 (6 bases). V lost 8 bases and J 0 bases, leaving 14 bases between the germline ends. The CDR3 is 15 residues long. The CDR3 DNA sequence: TGTGCCAGCGGTGGGACTGCAAGCTCCTACAATGAGCAGTTCTTC. This encodes CASGGTASSYNEQFF.

Of note for this clonotype: A single base separates this from a much larger clone, so it may be a read error. This chain connects TRBV6-2 or TRBV6-3 to TRBJ2-3, with D perhaps matching TRBD2 (5 bases). Germline assignment: CDR1 MNHEY and CDR2 SVGEGT. The CDR3 is 15 amino acids. Trimming took off 6 bases at V and 0 bases at J, with 13 bases between the two ends. The CDR3 reads CASSSLEPSTDTQYF. As DNA, the CDR3 is TGTGCCAGCAGCTCACTAGAGCCCAGCACAGATACGCAGTATTTT.

This clonotype was found many times. J is TRBJ2-1 and V is TRBV5-1; D is possibly TRBD2 (5 bases). V was pared by 2 bases and J by 0 bases, with 12 bases between. Germline values: CDR1 SGHRS, CDR2 YFSETQ. CDR3 length: 16 amino acids. The CDR3 DNA reads as TGCGCCAGCAGCTTCGGGGTGAGGAGCTCCTACAATGAGCAGTTCTTC. This codes for CASSFGVRSSYNEQFF.